This T cell receptor beta chain was captured in a study of T cell clonotyping in hematopoietic cell transplantation. V lost 5 bases and J lost 7, with 20 bases in between. Germline V CDR1 and CDR2: SSHAT, FNYEAQ (reference sequence). This CDR3 region has 15 residues. Whole-study findings and limits: Recipient TCR diversity dropped after transplant; expanded clonotypes rose from day 30 to 180.

For this clone: Antigen specificity is unknown.

Profiled with immunoSEQ multiplex PCR; TCRdb holds only in-frame clones, not every one. Of some 2,100 clones detected, 60% to 85% appear once; the ten largest clones hold less than 35%. J is TRBJ2-5 and V is TRBV7-7, with D perhaps being TRBD1 or TRBD2 (5 bases each). Material: peripheral blood mononuclear cells, obtained 30 days after allogeneic stem cell transplant. This sequence was found in a male patient aged 45 to 59 who had an allogeneic stem cell transplant from an unrelated donor, so the T cells may come from the graft donor. Some clones in this sample may be carry-over from other donors' samples. DNA for the CDR3: TGTGCCAGCAGCCCCGGGACGGGACCAAGAGGGACCCAGTACTTC. This translates into CASSPGTGPRGTQYF.